The TCR beta chain described here comes from a study of tumor and adjacent non-tumor tissue in lung cancer. Whole-study context: About 4.17 million productive TCRbeta reads were obtained per sample on average.

This clonotype was picked up many times. A modified ARM-PCR protocol with three rounds of nested PCR amplified TCRbeta. Via MiXCR, TCRdb re-called the multiplex PCR reads, giving one row per CDR3 protein. The sample records roughly 43,000 distinct CDR3 sequences, 60% being singletons. The template was RNA from unsorted bulk tissue. The normal lung tissue was taken more than 3 cm from the tumor edge. Per the germline V gene, CDR1 is LGHNA and CDR2 is YNFKEQ. V was clipped by 1 base and J by 5 bases; unmatched bases: 10. The CDR3 is 17 amino acids. The sequence was collected from a middle-aged man with non-small cell lung cancer. Sequencing was done on a sample of distant non-tumor lung tissue. This sequence joins TRBV4-2 and TRBJ1-1; TRBD1 matches 10 bases. In DNA, the CDR3 is TGTGCCAGCAGCCAAGTGTCCGGGCGGACAGGGGGAACTGAAGCTTTCTTT. Residues: CASSQVSGRTGGTEAFF.